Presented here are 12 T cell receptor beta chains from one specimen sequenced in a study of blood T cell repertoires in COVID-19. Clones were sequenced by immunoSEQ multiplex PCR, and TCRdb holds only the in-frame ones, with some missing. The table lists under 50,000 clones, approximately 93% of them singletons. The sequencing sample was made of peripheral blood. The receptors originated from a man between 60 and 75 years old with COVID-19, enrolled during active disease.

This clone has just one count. This CDR3 reads CASSQRVAGAGSSYNEQFF. The DNA for the CDR3 is TGCGCCAGCAGCCAGAGGGTAGCGGGAGCTGGGAGCTCCTACAATGAGCAGTTCTTC. The rearrangement links TRBV4-3 to TRBJ2-1; TRBD2 matches at 9 bases. Losses at the gene ends were 3 bases for V and 0 bases for J; bases not matched to a gene: 12. Germline lookup yields CDR1 LGHNA and CDR2 YSLEER. CDR3 size: 19 residues.

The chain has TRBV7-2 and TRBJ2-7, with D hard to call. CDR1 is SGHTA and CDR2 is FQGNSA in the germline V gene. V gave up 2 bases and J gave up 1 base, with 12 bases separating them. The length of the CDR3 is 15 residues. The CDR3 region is CASSLQASRSYEQYF. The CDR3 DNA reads TGTGCCAGCAGCTTACAGGCCTCCAGGTCCTACGAGCAGTACTTC.

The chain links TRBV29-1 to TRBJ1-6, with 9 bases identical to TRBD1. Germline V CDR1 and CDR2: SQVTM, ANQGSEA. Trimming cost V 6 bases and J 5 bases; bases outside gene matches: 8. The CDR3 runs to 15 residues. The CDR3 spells CSVRTGDMDNSPLHF. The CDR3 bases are TGCAGCGTCCGGACAGGGGATATGGATAATTCACCCCTCCACTTT. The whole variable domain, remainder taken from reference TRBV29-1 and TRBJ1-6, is SAVISQKPSRDICQRGTSLTIQCQVDSQVTMMFWYRQQPGQSLTLIATANQGSEATYESGFVIDKFPISRPNLTFSTLTVSNMSPEDSSIYLCSVRTGDMDNSPLHFGNGTRLTVT.

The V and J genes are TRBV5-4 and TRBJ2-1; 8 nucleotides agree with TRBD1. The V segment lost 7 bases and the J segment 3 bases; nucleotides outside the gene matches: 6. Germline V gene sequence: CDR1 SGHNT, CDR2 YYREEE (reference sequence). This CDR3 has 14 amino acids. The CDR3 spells CASRAQGDYNEQFF. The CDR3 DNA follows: TGTGCCAGCCGGGCACAGGGGGACTACAATGAGCAGTTCTTC.

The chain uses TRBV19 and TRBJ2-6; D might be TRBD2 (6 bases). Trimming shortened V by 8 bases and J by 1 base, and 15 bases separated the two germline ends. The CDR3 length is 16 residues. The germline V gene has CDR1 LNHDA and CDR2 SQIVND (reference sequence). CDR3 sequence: CASSSRGGSGANVLTF. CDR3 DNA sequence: TGTGCCAGTTCCTCACGGGGAGGATCTGGGGCCAACGTCCTGACTTTC.

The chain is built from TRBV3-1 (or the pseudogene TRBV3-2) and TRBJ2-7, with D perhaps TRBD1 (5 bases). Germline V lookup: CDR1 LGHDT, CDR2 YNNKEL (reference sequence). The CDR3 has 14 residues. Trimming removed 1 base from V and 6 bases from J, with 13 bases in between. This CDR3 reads CASSQALDTSEQYF. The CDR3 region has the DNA TGTGCCAGCAGCCAAGCCTTGGACACCAGCGAGCAGTACTTC.

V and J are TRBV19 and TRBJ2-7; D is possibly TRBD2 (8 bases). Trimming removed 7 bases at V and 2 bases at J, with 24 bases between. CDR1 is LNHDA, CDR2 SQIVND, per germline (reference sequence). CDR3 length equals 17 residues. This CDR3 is CASTQGTAGLVPYEQYF. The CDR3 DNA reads TGTGCCAGTACCCAGGGGACAGCGGGACTAGTCCCCTACGAGCAGTACTTC.

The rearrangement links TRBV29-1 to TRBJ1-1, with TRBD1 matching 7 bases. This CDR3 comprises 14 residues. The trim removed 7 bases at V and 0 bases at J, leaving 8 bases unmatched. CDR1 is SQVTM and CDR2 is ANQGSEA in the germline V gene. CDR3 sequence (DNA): TGCAGCGCCCTCCGGGGACAGCTGAACACTGAAGCTTTCTTT. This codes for CSALRGQLNTEAFF. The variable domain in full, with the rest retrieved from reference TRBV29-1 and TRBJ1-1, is SAVISQKPSRDICQRGTSLTIQCQVDSQVTMMFWYRQQPGQSLTLIATANQGSEATYESGFVIDKFPISRPNLTFSTLTVSNMSPEDSSIYLCSALRGQLNTEAFFGQGTRLTVV.

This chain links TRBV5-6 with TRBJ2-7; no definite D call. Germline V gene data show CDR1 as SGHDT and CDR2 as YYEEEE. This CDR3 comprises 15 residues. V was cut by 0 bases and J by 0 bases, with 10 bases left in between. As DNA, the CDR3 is TGTGCCAGCAGCTTGGCTCAGTTAACCTCCTACGAGCAGTACTTC. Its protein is CASSLAQLTSYEQYF. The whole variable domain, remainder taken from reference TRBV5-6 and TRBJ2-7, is DAGVTQSPTHLIKTRGQQVTLRCSPKSGHDTVSWYQQALGQGPQFIFQYYEEEERQRGNFPDRFSGHQFPNYSSELNVNALLLGDSALYLCASSLAQLTSYEQYFGPGTRLTVT.

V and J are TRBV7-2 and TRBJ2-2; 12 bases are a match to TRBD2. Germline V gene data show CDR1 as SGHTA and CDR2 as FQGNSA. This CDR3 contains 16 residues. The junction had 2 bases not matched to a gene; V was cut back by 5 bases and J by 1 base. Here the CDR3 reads CASSRTSGMNTGELFF. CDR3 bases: TGTGCCAGCAGCCGGACTAGCGGGATGAACACCGGGGAGCTGTTTTTT.

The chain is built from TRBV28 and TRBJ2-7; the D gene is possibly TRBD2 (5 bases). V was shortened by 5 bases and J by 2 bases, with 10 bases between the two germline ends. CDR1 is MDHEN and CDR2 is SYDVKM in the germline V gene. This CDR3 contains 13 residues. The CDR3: CASSRREPYEQYF. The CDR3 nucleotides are TGTGCCAGCAGTAGACGGGAACCCTACGAGCAGTACTTC.

The CDR3 is CASSIDDSSSLNQPQHF. In DNA, the CDR3 is TGTGCCAGTAGTATAGATGACAGCTCCAGCCTCAATCAGCCCCAGCATTTT. The chain employs TRBV19 and TRBJ1-5; a weak D match, TRBD1 (5 bases). The V gene lost 0 bases and the J gene lost 3 bases, with 15 bases spanning the gap. Germline values: CDR1 LNHDA, CDR2 SQIVND (reference sequence). This CDR3 region has 17 residues.